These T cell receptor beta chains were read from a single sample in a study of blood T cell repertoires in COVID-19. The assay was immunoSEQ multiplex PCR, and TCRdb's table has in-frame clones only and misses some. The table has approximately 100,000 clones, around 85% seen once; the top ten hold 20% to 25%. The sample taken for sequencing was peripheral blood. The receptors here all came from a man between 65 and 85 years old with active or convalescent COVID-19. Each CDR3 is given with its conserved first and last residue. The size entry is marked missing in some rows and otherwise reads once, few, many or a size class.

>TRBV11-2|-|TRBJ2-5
CASSPGETQYF
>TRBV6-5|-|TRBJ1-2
CASTGTGKYGYTF
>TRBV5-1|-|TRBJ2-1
CASTRSYNEQFF
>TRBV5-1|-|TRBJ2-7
CASSTRQGGEQYF
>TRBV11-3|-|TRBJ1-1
CASSLGAGNTEAFF
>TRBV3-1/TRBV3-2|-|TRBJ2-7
CASSQQGQEQYF
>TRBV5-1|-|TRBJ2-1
CASSLVAGPYNEQFF
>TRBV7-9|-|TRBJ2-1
CASSLAGGGDEQFF
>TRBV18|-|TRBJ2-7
CASSPSGTYEQYF
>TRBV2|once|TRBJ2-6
CASSDSDRGLYHGTF
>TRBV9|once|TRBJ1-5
CASSVAGDSYQPQHF
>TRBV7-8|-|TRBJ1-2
CASRRTAASNYGYTF
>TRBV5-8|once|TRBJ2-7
CASSLALSGGFDEQYF
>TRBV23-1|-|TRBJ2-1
CASSHQGLGSYNEQFF
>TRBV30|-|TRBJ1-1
CACGIETEAFF
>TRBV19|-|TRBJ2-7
CASSVSGTSYEQYF
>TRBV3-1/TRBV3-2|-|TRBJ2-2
CASSLRTGVGELFF
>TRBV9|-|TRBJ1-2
CASSVGLTGTYGYTF
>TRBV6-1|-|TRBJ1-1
CASSDQGYTEAFF
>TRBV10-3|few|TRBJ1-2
CAIMGDDRQGSGYTF
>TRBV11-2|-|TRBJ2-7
CASSFGVSGTYEQYF
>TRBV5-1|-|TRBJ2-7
CASSSQTYEQYF
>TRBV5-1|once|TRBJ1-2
CASSLELVGPDGYTF
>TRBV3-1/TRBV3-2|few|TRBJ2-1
CASSPDRSSYNEQFF
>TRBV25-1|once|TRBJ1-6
CASSSTRQGAASPLHF
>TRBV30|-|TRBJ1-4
CAWSTGVEKLFF
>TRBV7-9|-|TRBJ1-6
CASSLAGAYSYNSPLHF
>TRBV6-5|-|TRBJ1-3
CASSLGRDGNTIYF
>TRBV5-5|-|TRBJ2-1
CASSSQWTSGINEQFF